Listed below are T cell receptor beta chains from one sample, sequenced in a study of CD8 T cells in ankylosing spondylitis. Each CDR3 protein gets one entry after TCRdb re-called the 5' RACE reads with MiXCR. The sample lists a few hundred thousand distinct CDR3 sequences, roughly 13% seen once, with approximately 6.2% in the top ten. Sample: blood, either unsorted or a sorted T cell fraction (not recorded which). The source is a male donor with ankylosing spondylitis. Each CDR3 is given with its conserved first and last residue. D genes are given only for firm matches. Rows may omit the clone size; those that give it use once, few, many or a size class.

TRBD2	TRBJ2-1	16	TRBV12-3/TRBV12-4	many	CASSFYGAGGPNEQFF	TGTGCCAGCAGTTTTTATGGGGCGGGAGGCCCCAATGAGCAGTTCTTC
TRBD2	TRBJ2-7	14	TRBV7-9	few	CASSPRLAPYEQYF	TGTGCCAGCAGCCCACGACTAGCGCCCTACGAGCAGTACTTC
NA	TRBJ2-2	13	TRBV5-4	NA	CASSLYGLGELFF	TGTGCCAGCAGCTTGTACGGGCTCGGGGAGCTGTTTTTT
NA	TRBJ2-2	16	TRBV5-5	NA	CASSPWTKSDTGELFF	TGTGCCAGCAGCCCATGGACCAAATCAGACACCGGGGAGCTGTTTTTT
TRBD1	TRBJ2-3	13	TRBV29-1	NA	CSEIETGTETQYF	TGCAGCGAGATAGAGACAGGGACAGAGACGCAGTATTTT
NA	TRBJ1-1	13	TRBV11-1	NA	CASSSGVNTEAFF	TGTGCCAGCAGCTCCGGCGTAAACACTGAAGCTTTCTTT
NA	TRBJ2-1	15	TRBV30	NA	CAQQGELLFNNEQFF	TGTGCCCAACAAGGGGAGTTGCTTTTCAACAATGAGCAGTTCTTC
TRBD2	TRBJ2-1	14	TRBV20-1	NA	CSAGYGRFYNEQFF	TGCAGTGCCGGCTACGGGAGGTTTTACAATGAGCAGTTCTTC
NA	TRBJ2-2	15	TRBV20-1	few	CSASTVRGAPGELFF	TGCAGTGCTAGTACCGTTCGGGGGGCCCCCGGGGAGCTGTTTTTT
TRBD1	TRBJ1-5	16	TRBV9	many	CASSVGVGQGNQPQHF	TGTGCCAGCAGCGTAGGGGTGGGACAGGGAAATCAGCCCCAGCATTTT
NA	TRBJ2-7	11	TRBV20-1	NA	CSAAAGYEQYF	TGCAGTGCTGCGGCGGGGTACGAGCAGTACTTC
NA	TRBJ1-4	14	TRBV7-9	NA	CASSPALGFEKLFF	TGTGCCAGCAGCCCAGCCCTAGGTTTCGAAAAACTGTTTTTT
NA	TRBJ2-7	14	TRBV7-2	few	CASSFSGGTYEQYF	TGTGCCAGCAGCTTTTCAGGGGGGACCTACGAGCAGTACTTC
NA	TRBJ2-1	18	TRBV20-1	NA	CSARTQGLPDRAYNEQFF	TGCAGTGCTCGAACCCAGGGCCTTCCAGATCGGGCATACAATGAGCAGTTCTTC
NA	TRBJ1-2	15	TRBV7-9	NA	CASSLQGAFGYGYTF	TGTGCCAGCAGCTTGCAAGGGGCCTTCGGCTATGGCTACACCTTC
TRBD2	TRBJ2-1	18	TRBV2	many	CASSEALGLAGEGDEQFF	TGTGCCAGCAGTGAAGCGCTAGGTCTAGCGGGAGAGGGAGATGAGCAGTTCTTC
NA	TRBJ2-5	13	TRBV20-1	many	CSGSGGLQETQYF	TGCAGTGGTAGTGGGGGCCTCCAAGAGACCCAGTACTTC
TRBD1	TRBJ2-2	15	TRBV29-1	NA	CSAGGQGSVPGELSF	TGCAGCGCCGGGGGACAGGGATCGGTGCCCGGGGAGCTGTCTTTT
NA	TRBJ2-3	16	TRBV7-6	NA	CASSIRTVTSTDTQYF	TGTGCCAGCAGCATACGCACAGTTACTAGCACAGATACGCAGTATTTT
NA	TRBJ1-1	16	TRBV5-1	NA	CASSPGDPEGHTEAFF	TGCGCCAGCAGCCCTGGGGACCCCGAAGGACACACTGAAGCTTTCTTT
NA	TRBJ1-5	13	TRBV12-3/TRBV12-4	NA	CASLATFGQPQHF	TGTGCCAGCCTCGCAACGTTTGGCCAGCCCCAGCATTTT
TRBD2	TRBJ2-1	14	TRBV29-1	many	CSVSTSGAYNEQFF	TGCAGCGTGTCGACTAGCGGGGCCTACAATGAGCAGTTCTTC
TRBD1	TRBJ1-6	15	TRBV12-3/TRBV12-4	NA	CASSSQQGANSPLHF	TGTGCCAGCAGTTCCCAACAGGGGGCTAATTCACCCCTCCACTTT
TRBD2	TRBJ2-1	16	TRBV7-8	many	CASSLSEAGANNEQFF	TGTGCCAGCAGCCTCAGCGAAGCGGGAGCCAACAATGAGCAGTTCTTC
NA	TRBJ2-1	12	TRBV20-1	NA	CSASFRYNEQFF	TGCAGTGCTAGTTTCCGCTACAATGAGCAGTTCTTC
NA	TRBJ1-6	15	TRBV14	few	CASSLRAVYNSPLHF	TGTGCCAGCAGCCTAAGGGCCGTCTATAATTCACCCCTCCACTTT
TRBD2	TRBJ2-1	13	TRBV11-2	few	CASGREGRNEQFF	TGTGCCAGCGGGAGGGAGGGCCGCAATGAGCAGTTCTTC
TRBD1	TRBJ1-6	16	TRBV2	many	CASGTGGSSYNSPLHF	TGTGCCAGCGGCACAGGGGGCTCGTCCTATAATTCACCCCTCCACTTT
TRBD1	TRBJ1-4	13	TRBV14	NA	CASSGQVNEKLFF	TGTGCCAGCAGTGGACAGGTCAATGAAAAACTGTTTTTT
NA	TRBJ1-2	15	TRBV7-9	many	CASTALIGVEYGYTF	TGTGCCAGCACCGCATTGATAGGGGTCGAATATGGCTACACCTTC
NA	TRBJ2-5	16	TRBV4-1	few	CASSQDSGGPRETQYF	TGCGCCAGCAGCCAAGATTCAGGAGGGCCCAGGGAGACCCAGTACTTC
NA	TRBJ1-4	16	TRBV5-1	few	CASSRGHRPTNEKLFF	TGCGCCAGCAGCAGGGGACACCGGCCAACTAATGAAAAACTGTTTTTT
NA	TRBJ2-2	13	TRBV20-1	NA	CSASYLTTGELFF	TGCAGTGCTAGCTATCTTACCACCGGGGAGCTGTTTTTT
NA	TRBJ1-2	12	TRBV25-1	once	CASSEGAAGYTF	TGTGCCAGCAGTGAAGGGGCAGCTGGCTACACCTTC
NA	TRBJ2-3	16	TRBV29-1	NA	CSWGLVTPGGTDTQYF	TGCAGCTGGGGGCTAGTAACCCCGGGGGGCACAGATACGCAGTATTTT
TRBD1	TRBJ2-2	16	TRBV6-1	NA	CASRIGQGANTGELFF	TGTGCCAGCAGGATAGGACAGGGGGCGAACACCGGGGAGCTGTTTTTT
NA	TRBJ1-2	15	TRBV5-1	NA	CASSSAGERIYGYTF	TGCGCCAGCAGCTCTGCCGGTGAACGAATTTATGGCTACACCTTC
TRBD1	TRBJ2-2	14	TRBV7-9	few	CASSFGDRGGELFF	TGTGCCAGCAGCTTCGGCGACAGGGGAGGGGAGCTGTTTTTT
NA	TRBJ2-5	14	TRBV18	few	CASSPESDGETQYF	TGTGCCAGCTCACCAGAGAGTGACGGGGAGACCCAGTACTTC